A selection of T cell receptor beta chains follows, all from one sample in a study of blood T cells in healthy people across ages. MiXCR, applied by TCRdb to the 5' RACE reads, yields one record per CDR3 protein. The repertoire holds roughly 1,500,000 distinct CDR3 sequences, with almost 35% as singletons. The sequenced sample was blood. The receptors come from a woman under 40 in good health. CDR3s include the opening cysteine and the closing phenylalanine or tryptophan. A D gene is named only where the DNA matches it firmly. Part of the rows lack a size; the others show once, few, many or a class for expanded clones.

D,size,length,J,V,DNA,CDR3
-,few,14,TRBJ2-1,TRBV12-3/TRBV12-4,TGTGCCAGCAGTGGGACTCCCGAGGGAAATGAGCAGTTCTTC,CASSGTPEGNEQFF
-,-,14,TRBJ1-2,TRBV28,TGTGCCAGCAGTTCCCCGACGGGGGACTATGGCTACACCTTC,CASSSPTGDYGYTF
-,once,14,TRBJ1-2,TRBV20-1,TGCAGTGCTAGTGACGCACGGGGGGCCTATGGCTACACCTTC,CSASDARGAYGYTF
-,many,14,TRBJ1-5,TRBV20-1,TGCAGTGCTAGACAGGGAAAAAGCAATCAGCCCCAGCATTTT,CSARQGKSNQPQHF
-,-,14,TRBJ1-1,TRBV20-1,TGCAGTGCTCCAGCGATATCACCGGACACTGAAGCTTTCTTT,CSAPAISPDTEAFF
TRBD2,few,16,TRBJ2-7,TRBV9,TGTGCCAGCAGCCCTAGTAGTGGACTAGCGGGAGAAGAGCAGTACTTC,CASSPSSGLAGEEQYF
TRBD2,-,16,TRBJ2-3,TRBV15,TGTGCCACCAGCAGAGCGACGGGAGGCCCTCCAGATACGCAGTATTTT,CATSRATGGPPDTQYF
TRBD1,few,17,TRBJ2-3,TRBV3-1,TGTGCCAGCAGCCAAGATTATGGGACAGTCTGGACAGATACGCAGTATTTT,CASSQDYGTVWTDTQYF
-,-,15,TRBJ2-1,TRBV6-2/TRBV6-3,TGTGCCAGCCTCCCGGGGCGGTCCCCGAACAATGAGCAGTTCTTC,CASLPGRSPNNEQFF
TRBD1,once,17,TRBJ2-1,TRBV5-1,TGCGCCAGCAGGACAGGGACAGCGTCTCGCTCCTACAATGAGCAGTTCTTC,CASRTGTASRSYNEQFF
-,-,12,TRBJ2-7,TRBV20-1,TGCAGTGCTAGGTCAGGGAACTACGAGCAGTACTTC,CSARSGNYEQYF
-,-,16,TRBJ1-1,TRBV4-1,TGCGCCAGCAGCCAAGGATCCGGGGCCATGAACACTGAAGCTTTCTTT,CASSQGSGAMNTEAFF
-,-,17,TRBJ2-7,TRBV6-2/TRBV6-3,TGTGCCAGCAGTTACCGGAGGGAGGGGGACTATCGGATCGAGCAGTACTTC,CASSYRREGDYRIEQYF
-,many,16,TRBJ2-3,TRBV20-1,TGCAGTGCTCCTAACGACTGGGGATCTAGCACAGATACGCAGTATTTT,CSAPNDWGSSTDTQYF
-,-,14,TRBJ2-2,TRBV7-9,TGTGCCAGCAGCTTATTGGGGGTTCCCGGGGAGCTGTTTTTT,CASSLLGVPGELFF
-,-,15,TRBJ1-2,TRBV28,TGTGCCAGCAGTCTTCCTAAGGGGGGCGACTATGGCTACACCTTC,CASSLPKGGDYGYTF
TRBD1,-,13,TRBJ2-7,TRBV10-3,TGTGCCATTCGGACAGGGGGCACGGACGAGCAGTACTTC,CAIRTGGTDEQYF
-,-,15,TRBJ1-2,TRBV5-4,TGTGCCAGCAGCTTGGTGCCTCCTAGGGACTATGGCTACACCTTC,CASSLVPPRDYGYTF
-,-,14,TRBJ1-1,TRBV12-3/TRBV12-4,TGTGCCAGCAGGAGGACTAAAGGGGGCACTGAAGCTTTCTTT,CASRRTKGGTEAFF
TRBD1,-,15,TRBJ1-1,TRBV6-1,TGTGCCAGCAGTGGAGCCGGGACAGTGGTGACCCAAGCTTTCTTT,CASSGAGTVVTQAFF
-,few,15,TRBJ1-6,TRBV25-1,TGTGCCAGCAGTGCGCAGGGGTTGTCGATCTCACCCCTCCACTTT,CASSAQGLSISPLHF
-,few,19,TRBJ2-5,TRBV15,TGTGCCACCAGCAGAGACGCTTCGGCCTTGACAGATTTCGGGGAGACCCAGTACTTC,CATSRDASALTDFGETQYF
TRBD2,-,15,TRBJ2-1,TRBV5-6,TGTGCCAGCAGCTTAGCTCTAGCGGGAGTCTATGAGCAGTTCTTC,CASSLALAGVYEQFF
-,few,17,TRBJ2-7,TRBV29-1,TGCAGCGTTATTTCATCTGTCTCAGGGGCAGCCATCTACGAGCAGTACTTC,CSVISSVSGAAIYEQYF
TRBD1,many,16,TRBJ2-1,TRBV20-1,TGCAGTGCTAGGAACCCCGGGACAGGGGTGCGTAATGAGCAGTTCTTC,CSARNPGTGVRNEQFF
TRBD2,many,14,TRBJ2-5,TRBV29-1,TGCAGCGCTGGGGGGCGGACTAGCGTGGAGACCCAGTACTTC,CSAGGRTSVETQYF
-,few,15,TRBJ2-7,TRBV7-2,TGTGCCAGCAGCTTTACGGCGGGTTTTTCCTACGAGCAGTACTTC,CASSFTAGFSYEQYF
-,few,14,TRBJ2-5,TRBV5-1,TGCGCCAGCAGCTGGGTGGGCCCCACCGCTGCCCAGTACTTC,CASSWVGPTAAQYF
-,few,20,TRBJ2-3,TRBV3-1,TGTGCCAGCAGCCAAGACCCCGCAACCCCTAGCGTAACTAGCACAGATACGCAGTATTTT,CASSQDPATPSVTSTDTQYF
-,-,16,TRBJ1-1,TRBV5-1,TGCGCCAGCAGCTTGTATAGGGGCGAGGTGAACACTGAAGCTTTCTTT,CASSLYRGEVNTEAFF
TRBD1,-,16,TRBJ2-5,TRBV4-1,TGCGCCAGTTCCCCCCGACAGGGGGCAGGACAGGAGACCCAGTACTTC,CASSPRQGAGQETQYF
TRBD1,few,18,TRBJ2-1,TRBV20-1,TGCAGTGCTAGAGATTCCGGGCCCGGGACAGGGGTTTCCAATGAGCAGTTCTTC,CSARDSGPGTGVSNEQFF
TRBD2,few,19,TRBJ2-3,TRBV29-1,TGCAGCGTTGACCGGGGGGCCCAGGGAGCGGGGGAGTTCACAGATACGCAGTATTTT,CSVDRGAQGAGEFTDTQYF
TRBD1,-,16,TRBJ1-5,TRBV19,TGTGCCAGTAGTAGCGGGACAGTGGCCAGCAATCAGCCCCAGCATTTT,CASSSGTVASNQPQHF
-,-,11,TRBJ2-7,TRBV3-1,TGTGCCAGCAGCAACTACAGAGAGGAGTACTTC,CASSNYREEYF
-,-,15,TRBJ1-6,TRBV9,TGTGCCAGCAGCGCCCCGGGATCGCGGGCCTCACCCCTCCACTTT,CASSAPGSRASPLHF
-,few,14,TRBJ2-5,TRBV5-1,TGCGCCAGCAGCCTAAACAGGGCCCAAGAGACCCAGTACTTC,CASSLNRAQETQYF
TRBD1,few,15,TRBJ2-7,TRBV9,TGTGCCAGCAGCGTCCGGGACAGCTCCTCCTACGAGCAGTACTTC,CASSVRDSSSYEQYF